This entry describes one T cell receptor (beta chain). Antigen unknown. Profiled with immunoSEQ multiplex PCR; TCRdb holds only in-frame clones, not every one. Here the sample spans 95,000 to 150,000 clones, approximately 90% being singletons. This sample was taken from a study of T cell responses to AZD1222 COVID-19 vaccine. The CDR3 has 15 residues. Trimming left V 1 base short and J 9 bases short, with 13 bases between. Germline V gives CDR1 LGHNA, CDR2 YNFKEQ. General study findings and limits: The donors showed a predominance of white British ancestry and of females, with possible underestimation of clonal diversity. Spike-specific TCR depth and breadth grew after two AZD1222 doses.

The receptor was isolated from an adult in good health. The starting material was peripheral blood, obtained on day 0 of AZD1222 vaccination. V and J are TRBV4-2 and TRBJ1-6; D possibly corresponds to TRBD1 (5 bases). The CDR3 reads CASSQGGGRGSPLHF. CDR3 DNA sequence: TGTGCCAGCAGCCAAGGCGGGGGACGCGGTTCACCCCTCCACTTT.